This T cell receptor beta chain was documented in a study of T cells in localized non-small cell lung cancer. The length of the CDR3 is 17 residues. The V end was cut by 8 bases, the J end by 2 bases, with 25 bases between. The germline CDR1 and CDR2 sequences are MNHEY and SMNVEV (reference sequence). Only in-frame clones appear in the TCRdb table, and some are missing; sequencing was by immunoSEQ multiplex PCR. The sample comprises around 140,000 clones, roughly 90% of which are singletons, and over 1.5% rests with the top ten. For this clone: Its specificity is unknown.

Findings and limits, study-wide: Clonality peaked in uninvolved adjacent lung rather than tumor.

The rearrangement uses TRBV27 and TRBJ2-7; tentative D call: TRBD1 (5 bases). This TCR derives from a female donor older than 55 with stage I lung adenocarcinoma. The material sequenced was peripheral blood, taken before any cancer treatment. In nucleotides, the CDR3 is TGTGCCAGCCCAGGCGAGTGGGGCGAGAAGATTGCCTACGAGCAGTACTTC. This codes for CASPGEWGEKIAYEQYF.